This T cell receptor (beta chain) was found in a study of blood T cell repertoires in COVID-19. Across the study: Samples of COVID-19 (acute and convalescent) were obtained from the United States, Italy and Spain. PBMCs, B-cell-depleted T cells, or T cells were the source of the cDNA or gDNA that made up the material.

In the original workflow: Scientists estimated how many nucleated cells there were by amplifying reference gene primers. The protocol was immunoSEQ multiplex PCR, while the TCRdb copy is restricted to in-frame clones and leaves out a portion. V and J calls and clone size are those listed in that table; D and trimming were worked out from the DNA. The sample carries 35,000 to 55,000 clones, roughly 87% recorded once. The sample taken for sequencing was peripheral blood. The TCR originated in a man between 65 and 85 years old with active COVID-19.

The CDR3 DNA reads as TGTGCCAGCAGTGCAGCAGGGGATTACCAAGAGACCCAGTACTTC. It specifies CASSAAGDYQETQYF. The chain has TRBV6-1 and TRBJ2-5; tentative D call: TRBD1 (6 bases). Trimming shortened V by 4 bases and J by 0 bases, and 12 bases separated the two germline ends. This CDR3 region has 15 residues. Per germline, CDR1 MNHNS and CDR2 SASEGT.